Following are 30 T cell receptor beta chains from one sample sequenced in a study of T-cell memory formation after mild COVID-19. TCRdb processed the 5' RACE reads anew with MiXCR; each CDR3 protein has one entry. The repertoire has roughly 250,000 distinct CDR3 sequences, roughly 17% of them found once; the top ten carry approximately 3.4%. The material sequenced was PBMCs or a T cell subset sorted from them (not recorded which). The source is a man aged 18 to 30 who had mild COVID-19 (a few samples of this study predate the infection). Cell type and time point are not known.

A few counts support this clonotype. The V gene is TRBV2, the J gene TRBJ1-5, with 9 bases that match TRBD1. The CDR3 extends over 15 amino acids. Germline CDR1 reads SNHLY; CDR2 reads FYNNEI. The ends lost 4 bases at V and 5 bases at J; junction bases unmatched: 6. DNA of the CDR3: TGTGCCAGCAGTGTGGAACAGGGGGCTGATCAGCCCCAGCATTTT. Encoded protein: CASSVEQGADQPQHF. The full variable domain, rest sourced from reference TRBV2 and TRBJ1-5, is EPEVTQTPSHQVTQMGQEVILRCVPISNHLYFYWYRQILGQKVEFLVSFYNNEISEKSEIFDDQFSVERPDGSNFTLKIRSTKLEDSAMYFCASSVEQGADQPQHFGDGTRLSIL.

This clonotype occurred a few times. This chain connects TRBV5-1 to TRBJ1-1, with TRBD1 matching 8 bases. The CDR3 is 16 amino acids. Germline V lookup: CDR1 SGHRS, CDR2 YFSETQ. With V trimmed by 2 bases and J by 4 bases, 10 bases remained unmatched. The CDR3, as DNA: TGCGCCAGCAGCTTCTCCAGGGGGCAAGTTGGCACTGAAGCTTTCTTT. As protein: CASSFSRGQVGTEAFF.

J is TRBJ2-5 and V is TRBV20-1, with D maybe TRBD2 (5 bases). Trimming pared 3 bases from V and 0 bases from J, leaving 14 bases between. This CDR3 is built from 15 residues. Germline CDR1 and CDR2: DFQATT and SNEGSKA (reference sequence). The CDR3 nucleotides read TGCAGTGCTAGCCCCCGTGGAGGCCACCAAGAGACCCAGTACTTC. It is translated as CSASPRGGHQETQYF.

This clonotype has only a few counts. The chain links TRBV7-2 to TRBJ1-2; D gene unclear. The CDR3 has 12 amino acids. The V end was cut by 2 bases, the J end by 8 bases, with 9 bases between. The germline V gene has CDR1 SGHTA and CDR2 FQGNSA. The CDR3 sequence: CASSLMVGGYTF. CDR3 in DNA: TGTGCCAGCAGCTTAATGGTGGGAGGCTACACCTTC. Full variable domain (rest looked up from reference TRBV7-2 and TRBJ1-2): GAGVSQSPSNKVTEKGKDVELRCDPISGHTALYWYRQSLGQGLEFLIYFQGNSAPDKSGLPSDRFSAERTGGSVSTLTIQRTQQEDSAVYLCASSLMVGGYTFGSGTRLTVV.

CDR3 bases: TGTGCCAGCAGCTTAGTTTTCGGAGCAGGGAACTACGAGCAGTACGTC. Amino acids: CASSLVFGAGNYEQYV. The chain couples TRBV7-2 to TRBJ2-7; TRBD1 is a possible D gene (5 bases). CDR1 and CDR2 from the germline V gene are SGHTA and FQGNSA. V was trimmed by 1 base and J by 3 bases, leaving 16 bases between them. The CDR3 is 16 residues long.

The chain recombines TRBV5-1 with TRBJ1-2, with 9 bases matching TRBD1. The CDR3 totals 13 residues. Germline loops: CDR1 SGHRS, CDR2 YFSETQ. The trim removed 5 bases at V and 7 bases at J, leaving 6 bases unmatched. CDR3 coding DNA: TGCGCCAGCAGACCCGGGACAGGGACTGGCTACACCTTC. Its translation: CASRPGTGTGYTF.

The chain combines TRBV20-1 with TRBJ2-4; perhaps TRBD2 as D (6 bases). The V gene's germline CDR1 is DFQATT and CDR2 SNEGSKA (reference sequence). This CDR3 comprises 12 residues. Trimming removed 4 bases at V and 9 bases at J, with 13 bases between. CDR3 amino acids: CSAKAGSTIQYF. CDR3 nucleotide sequence: TGCAGTGCTAAGGCGGGATCTACCATTCAGTACTTC.

This clonotype was found a few times. The chain links TRBV2 to TRBJ2-7; a possible D gene is TRBD1 (5 bases). Germline CDR1 reads SNHLY; CDR2 reads FYNNEI. The CDR3 is made up of 14 amino acids. V gave up 7 bases and J gave up 2 bases, with 15 bases separating them. CDR3 DNA: TGTGCCAGCAATCTTCCGGGCAGGGCCTACGAGCAGTACGTC. Residues: CASNLPGRAYEQYV.

The chain is built from TRBV5-1 and TRBJ1-4, with TRBD1 matching 8 bases. V was pared by 4 bases and J by 0 bases, with 5 bases of the junction left unmatched. This CDR3 comprises 16 residues. CDR1 SGHRS and CDR2 YFSETQ come from the germline V gene. The chain's CDR3 is CASSPRGQATNEKLFF. For the CDR3, the DNA is TGCGCCAGCAGCCCCAGGGGGCAGGCAACTAATGAAAAACTGTTTTTT.

This clonotype has just a few counts. The chain couples TRBV12-3 or TRBV12-4 to TRBJ2-3, with 7 bases identical to TRBD2. V lost 10 bases to trimming and J lost 1 base; unmatched junction nucleotides: 8. The CDR3 is made up of 14 amino acids. The CDR3 nucleotides are TGTGCCACCATGGGAGGGACCCGCACAGATACGCAGTATTTT. It codes for CATMGGTRTDTQYF.

This chain joins TRBV6-2 or TRBV6-3 and TRBJ2-7; D call uncertain. The CDR3 loop spans 12 amino acids. V lost 6 bases to trimming and J lost 4 bases, with 10 bases between them. The germline V gene encodes CDR1 MNHEY and CDR2 SVGEGT. The CDR3 sequence is CASRETPYEQYF. DNA for the CDR3: TGTGCCAGCAGAGAGACCCCGTACGAGCAGTACTTC.

This clonotype occurred a few times. This chain connects TRBV20-1 to TRBJ1-3, with D uncertain. From germline, CDR1 is DFQATT and CDR2 SNEGSKA (reference sequence). Trimming removed 1 base from V and 4 bases from J, with 11 bases in between. This CDR3 comprises 14 residues. CDR3 in amino acids: CSARVPRSGNTIYF. In DNA form, the CDR3 reads TGCAGTGCTAGAGTACCGCGCTCGGGAAACACCATATATTTT.

In its sample, this clonotype was seen a few times. The chain joins TRBV7-3 to TRBJ2-2; TRBD1 or TRBD2 may be the D gene (6 bases each). Per the germline V gene, CDR1 is SGHTA and CDR2 is FQGTGA. CDR3 length: 16 residues. Trimming cost V 5 bases and J 1 base, with 14 bases left between them. CDR3 residues: CASSVIGGGNTGELFF. In DNA form, the CDR3 reads TGTGCCAGCAGCGTCATAGGAGGGGGGAACACCGGGGAGCTGTTTTTT.

This clonotype was observed a handful of times. The V and J genes are TRBV5-1 and TRBJ2-1; no reliable D call. With 0 bases removed from V and 2 bases from J, the gap between germline ends came to 9 bases. This CDR3 spans 15 amino acids. Germline CDR1 SGHRS, CDR2 YFSETQ. The CDR3 sequence: CASSLVGEPYNEQFF. CDR3 nucleotide sequence: TGCGCCAGCAGCTTGGTTGGTGAGCCCTACAATGAGCAGTTCTTC.

In this sample, this clonotype turned up a few times. The CDR3 DNA follows: TGCAGCGTTGAAGACCCGGGACAGGGGGCAAGTACTGAAGCTTTCTTT. Its translation: CSVEDPGQGASTEAFF. The chain couples TRBV29-1 to TRBJ1-1; 12 nucleotides line up with TRBD1. CDR1 and CDR2 (germline): SQVTM, ANQGSEA. The V gene end was trimmed by 0 bases and the J gene end by 5 bases; junction bases not matched to a gene: 7. CDR3 length: 16 residues.

This clonotype was seen a handful of times. The chain links TRBV12-3 or TRBV12-4 to TRBJ2-7, with TRBD1 matching over 7 bases. The ends lost 1 base at V and 3 bases at J; junction bases unmatched: 6. The CDR3 is made up of 15 amino acids. The chain's CDR3 is CASSLGRGLSYEQYF. The CDR3 bases are TGTGCCAGCAGTTTAGGTAGGGGGCTTAGCTACGAGCAGTACTTC.

About this clonotype: An end of the junction does not agree with germline; a read error may underlie this. This sequence joins TRBV4-2 and TRBJ1-4; D not certain. The CDR3 has 16 residues. Germline CDR1 is LGHNA and CDR2 is YNFKEQ. CDR3 protein: CASSQDSGRTYEKLFF. The CDR3, as DNA: TGTGCCAGCAGCCAAGATAGCGGGAGAACTTATGAAAAACTGTTTTTT.

The chain is built from TRBV28 and TRBJ1-5; no definite D call. Trimming left V 7 bases short and J 2 bases short, with 15 bases between. This CDR3 spans 15 amino acids. Germline V gives CDR1 MDHEN, CDR2 SYDVKM. The chain's CDR3 is CASTSGMEGNQPQHF. The CDR3 DNA reads TGTGCCAGCACCTCGGGAATGGAGGGCAATCAGCCCCAGCATTTT.

The chain links TRBV2 to TRBJ1-5; D perhaps matches TRBD1 (5 bases). Germline CDR1 SNHLY, CDR2 FYNNEI. The CDR3 is made up of 18 amino acids. V gave up 1 base and J gave up 1 base, with 17 bases separating them. The CDR3: CASSEGQGMFTSNQPQHF. The CDR3 DNA reads TGTGCCAGCAGTGAAGGGCAGGGAATGTTTACGAGCAATCAGCCCCAGCATTTT.

The gene calls are TRBV12-3 or TRBV12-4 and TRBJ2-3, with 12 bases matching TRBD2. V was clipped by 5 bases and J by 4 bases; unmatched bases: 7. The CDR3 totals 16 residues. CDR3 protein: CASSPLTSGGPDTQYF. DNA for the CDR3: TGTGCCAGCAGTCCCCTGACTAGCGGGGGCCCAGATACGCAGTATTTT.

The rearrangement links TRBV6-6 to TRBJ1-2; 9 nucleotides align to TRBD1. Germline V lookup: CDR1 MNHNY, CDR2 SVGAGI (reference sequence). V lost 2 bases to trimming and J lost 3 bases; unmatched junction nucleotides: 1. The length of the CDR3 is 14 residues. The CDR3 here is CASSYRTGDYGYTF. The CDR3 region has the DNA TGTGCCAGCAGTTACCGGACAGGGGACTATGGCTACACCTTC.

This clonotype has at least ten counts. The V call is TRBV5-1, the J call TRBJ1-1; TRBD1 might be the D (5 bases). Germline V gene data show CDR1 as SGHRS and CDR2 as YFSETQ. The CDR3 loop spans 14 amino acids. V shed 3 bases and J shed 6 bases, with 15 bases lying between them. The CDR3 bases are TGCGCCAGCAGCTCGGGGGGGAGTCGGGCTGAAGCTTTCTTT. The encoded protein is CASSSGGSRAEAFF.

The table lists this clonotype with a few counts. J is TRBJ2-1 and V is TRBV21-1. TRBV21-1 is recorded as a pseudogene. CDR3 length equals 10 residues. DNA of the CDR3: TGTGCCAGCAGCCCGAATGAGCAGTTCTTC. As protein: CASSPNEQFF.

The chain carries TRBV5-1 and TRBJ2-2; no firm D call. This CDR3 has 13 amino acids. Looked up from germline, CDR1 is SGHRS and CDR2 is YFSETQ. Trimming cost V 3 bases and J 13 bases, with 16 bases left between them. CDR3 nucleotide sequence: TGCGCCAGCAGCTGGAGCCGAGAGCTAGGGCTGTTTTTT. It specifies CASSWSRELGLFF. The full variable domain, with the rest looked up from reference TRBV5-1 and TRBJ2-2, is KAGVTQTPRYLIKTRGQQVTLSCSPISGHRSVSWYQQTPGQGLQFLFEYFSETQRNKGNFPGRFSGRQFSNSRSEMNVSTLELGDSALYLCASSWSRELGLFFGEGSRLTVL.

The sample holds a few counts of this clonotype. The rearrangement uses TRBV7-8 and TRBJ1-5; 8 nucleotides align to TRBD1. This CDR3 has 15 residues. In germline, CDR1 is SGHVS, CDR2 FQNEAQ. The trim removed 1 base at V and 5 bases at J, leaving 4 bases unmatched. The CDR3 coding sequence is TGTGCCAGCAGCTTAGATGGCAGGGGGCATCAGCCCCAGCATTTT. Translating it yields CASSLDGRGHQPQHF. Full variable domain (outside the CDR3, taken from reference TRBV7-8 and TRBJ1-5): GAGVSQSPRYKVAKRGQDVALRCDPISGHVSLFWYQQALGQGPEFLTYFQNEAQLDKSGLPSDRFFAERPEGSVSTLKIQRTQQEDSAVYLCASSLDGRGHQPQHFGDGTRLSIL.

Many counts were recorded for this clonotype. V is TRBV12-3 or TRBV12-4 and J is TRBJ2-5; maybe TRBD2 (6 bases). Trimming cost V 6 bases and J 0 bases, with 11 bases left between them. This CDR3 comprises 14 residues. This chain's CDR3 is CASSSSGNQETQYF. The CDR3, as DNA: TGTGCCAGCAGCAGTAGCGGTAACCAAGAGACCCAGTACTTC.

This clonotype was seen more than once but under ten times. The chain is built from TRBV7-2 and TRBJ2-7; the match to TRBD1 covers 9 bases. This CDR3 contains 12 residues. The J segment lost 6 bases and the V segment lost 5 bases, leaving 2 bases of the junction unmatched. The germline CDR1 and CDR2 sequences are SGHTA and FQGNSA. The DNA of the CDR3 is TGTGCCAGCAGCCCACAGGGGGCCGAGCAGTACTTC. Protein sequence: CASSPQGAEQYF.

Points on this clonotype: A read error may account for a junction end that differs from germline. The chain employs TRBV12-3 or TRBV12-4 and TRBJ2-5, with 13 bases lining up with TRBD2. The CDR3 sequence is 14 residues long. The CDR3 is CASTDGGLAGAGNF. DNA of the CDR3: TGTGCCAGCACGGATGGTGGACTAGCGGGGGCCGGAAACTTC.

This clonotype was recorded a few times. For the CDR3, the DNA is TGTGCCAGCAGTTTAAGCCAGGGTGAGAGTGAGCAGTTCTTC. Its translation is CASSLSQGESEQFF. This chain links TRBV2 with TRBJ2-1; D may be TRBD1 (5 bases). Germline V gene data show CDR1 as SNHLY and CDR2 as FYNNEI. V was pared by 5 bases and J by 9 bases, with 17 bases between. CDR3 size: 14 residues.

The chain is built from TRBV5-6 and TRBJ2-7; no clear D gene. With 1 base removed from V and 8 bases from J, the gap between germline ends came to 13 bases. This CDR3 has 13 residues. Looked up from germline, CDR1 is SGHDT and CDR2 is YYEEEE. CDR3 amino acids: CASSLLAGGKQYV. CDR3 bases: TGTGCCAGCAGCTTGCTGGCAGGCGGTAAGCAGTACGTC.